A selection of T cell receptor beta chains follows, all from one sample in a study of cytotoxic CD8 clonotypes in ibrutinib-treated CLL. Here immunoSEQ multiplex PCR was the method, and the copy in TCRdb shows in-frame clones only, minus some. The sample lists tens of thousands of clones, around two thirds seen once, with more than 4.5% in the top ten. This specimen was PBMCs, taken after 12 months of ibrutinib treatment. These receptor sequences come from a human donor with chronic lymphocytic leukemia. Both conserved end residues are part of each CDR3. A D gene is named only where the DNA matches it firmly. Expanded clones are given a class, and other clones once, few, many or no size at all.

d_gene	v_gene	abundance	j_gene	CDR3aa	CDR3nt
.	TRBV27	.	TRBJ2-7	CASSPRSPGEWGYEQYF	TGTGCCAGCAGCCCTCGCTCCCCCGGGGAATGGGGGTACGAGCAGTACTTC
TRBD2	TRBV9	few	TRBJ2-3	CASSVGIAGGLDTQYF	TGTGCCAGCAGCGTAGGAATAGCGGGGGGACTAGATACGCAGTATTTT
TRBD1	TRBV5-1	.	TRBJ1-1	CASSPDRVLGNTEAFF	TGCGCCAGCAGCCCGGACAGGGTTTTGGGAAACACTGAAGCTTTCTTT
TRBD1	TRBV18	.	TRBJ1-2	CASSKGQGEYTF	TGTGCCAGCTCCAAGGGACAGGGGGAGTACACCTTC
.	TRBV4-3	.	TRBJ1-1	CASSQESRGATEAFF	TGCGCCAGCAGCCAAGAAAGTCGAGGGGCCACTGAAGCTTTCTTT
TRBD1	TRBV25-1	.	TRBJ2-2	CASSKTGEAGELFF	TGTGCCAGCAGTAAGACAGGGGAGGCCGGGGAGCTGTTTTTT
TRBD2	TRBV6-6	.	TRBJ2-2	CASSIGLEITGELFF	TGTGCCAGCAGCATTGGACTAGAGATCACCGGGGAGCTGTTTTTT
TRBD1	TRBV28	.	TRBJ1-1	CASSLDRGWTEAFF	TGTGCCAGCAGTTTAGACAGGGGTTGGACTGAAGCTTTCTTT
.	TRBV4-2	once	TRBJ2-7	CASSPLRDYEQYF	TGTGCCAGCAGCCCCCTTCGGGATTACGAGCAGTACTTC
.	TRBV6-5	few	TRBJ1-2	CASSSDPTLRGYTF	TGTGCCAGCAGTTCGGACCCTACGCTCCGAGGCTACACCTTC
.	TRBV6-6	.	TRBJ1-6	CASSYDGQVYSPLHF	TGTGCCAGCAGTTACGACGGGCAGGTCTACTCACCCCTCCACTTT
.	TRBV7-3	.	TRBJ2-2	CASSPTGGLVAGELFF	TGTGCCAGCAGCCCTACGGGGGGCCTTGTCGCCGGGGAGCTGTTTTTT
.	TRBV5-4	.	TRBJ1-4	CASSLGGGLNEKLFF	TGTGCCAGCAGCTTGGGGGGAGGCCTTAATGAAAAACTGTTTTTT
.	TRBV10-3	.	TRBJ2-3	CAISEFGGYTDTQYF	TGTGCCATCAGTGAGTTCGGCGGATACACAGATACGCAGTATTTT
TRBD2	TRBV19	few	TRBJ2-2	CASRDSGLAGELFF	TGTGCCAGTAGAGATAGCGGGCTAGCCGGGGAGCTGTTTTTT
TRBD2	TRBV9	few	TRBJ2-2	CASSVSGGYTGELFF	TGTGCCAGCAGCGTAAGCGGGGGCTACACCGGGGAGCTGTTTTTT
TRBD1	TRBV14	.	TRBJ1-4	CASSQDLGPDRGLATNEKLFF	TGTGCCAGCAGCCAAGATTTGGGACCGGACAGGGGGCTAGCAACTAATGAAAAACTGTTTTTT
.	TRBV30	.	TRBJ2-7	CAWSVRGKRSYEQYF	TGTGCCTGGAGTGTAAGAGGGAAAAGATCCTACGAGCAGTACTTC
.	TRBV2	few	TRBJ1-1	CASRSQWNTEAFF	TGTGCCAGCAGGAGCCAATGGAACACTGAAGCTTTCTTT
.	TRBV12-5	few	TRBJ2-5	CASGLVQGQYF	TGTGCTAGTGGTTTGGTTCAGGGTCAGTACTTC